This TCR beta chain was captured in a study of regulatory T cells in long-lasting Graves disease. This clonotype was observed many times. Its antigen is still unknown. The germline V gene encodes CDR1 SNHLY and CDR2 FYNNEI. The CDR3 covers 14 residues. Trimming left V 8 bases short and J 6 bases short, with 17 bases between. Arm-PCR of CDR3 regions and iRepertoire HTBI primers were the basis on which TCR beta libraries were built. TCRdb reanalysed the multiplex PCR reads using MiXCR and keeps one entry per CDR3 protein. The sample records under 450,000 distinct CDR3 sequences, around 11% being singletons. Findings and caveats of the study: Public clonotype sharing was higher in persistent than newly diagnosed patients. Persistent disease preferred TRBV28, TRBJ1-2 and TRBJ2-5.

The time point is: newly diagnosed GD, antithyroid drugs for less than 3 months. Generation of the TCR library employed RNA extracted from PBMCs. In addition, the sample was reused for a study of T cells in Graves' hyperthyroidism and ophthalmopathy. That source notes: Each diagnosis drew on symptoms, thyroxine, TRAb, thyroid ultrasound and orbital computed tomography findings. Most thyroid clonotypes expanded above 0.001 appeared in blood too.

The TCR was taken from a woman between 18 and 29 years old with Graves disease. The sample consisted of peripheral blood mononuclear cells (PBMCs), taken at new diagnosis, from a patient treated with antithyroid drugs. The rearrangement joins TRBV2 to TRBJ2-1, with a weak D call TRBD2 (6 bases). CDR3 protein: CASGIGGLINEQFF. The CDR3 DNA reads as TGTGCCAGCGGAATCGGGGGTTTGATCAATGAGCAGTTCTTC.